This T cell receptor beta chain was captured by sequencing in a study of OX40 agonist ivuxolimab in advanced cancers. The study, taken as a whole, reports: More expanded clones were seen, on average, in CD8+ T cells than in CD4+.

Of note for this clone: Antigen unknown.

Method: immunoSEQ multiplex PCR; TCRdb's copy keeps in-frame clones and lacks some. The table includes some 20,000 clones, roughly 74% detected once. This clonotype was obtained from an adult with an advanced solid tumor such as melanoma, head and neck, liver or kidney cancer. The sequencing here drew on CD4+ or CD8+ T cells sorted from blood, taken in a trial of the OX40 agonist ivuxolimab.

The CDR3: CASSSGGLYEQYF. Written as DNA, the CDR3 is TGTGCCAGCAGTAGCGGGGGTCTCTACGAGCAGTACTTC. This chain uses TRBV27 with TRBJ2-7; the match to TRBD2 covers 8 bases. J was trimmed by 3 bases and V by 5 bases; bases with no gene match: 3. Germline V gives CDR1 MNHEY, CDR2 SMNVEV (reference sequence). CDR3 size: 13 residues.